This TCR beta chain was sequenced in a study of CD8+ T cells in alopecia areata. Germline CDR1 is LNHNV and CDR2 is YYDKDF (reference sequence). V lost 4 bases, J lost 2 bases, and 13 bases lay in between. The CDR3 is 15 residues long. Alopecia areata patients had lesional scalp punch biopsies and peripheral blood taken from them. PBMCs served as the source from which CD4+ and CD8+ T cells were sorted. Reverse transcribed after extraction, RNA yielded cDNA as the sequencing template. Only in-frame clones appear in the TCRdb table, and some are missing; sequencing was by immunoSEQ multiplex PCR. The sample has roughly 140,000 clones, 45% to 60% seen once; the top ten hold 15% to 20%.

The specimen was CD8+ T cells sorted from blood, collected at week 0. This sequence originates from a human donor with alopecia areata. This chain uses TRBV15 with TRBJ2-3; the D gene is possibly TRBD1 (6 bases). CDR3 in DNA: TGTGCCACCAGCACCAGGGGCTTGAACACAGATACGCAGTATTTT. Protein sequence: CATSTRGLNTDTQYF.